This TCR beta chain emerged from a study of OX40 agonist ivuxolimab in advanced cancers. Comments on this clone: What it recognizes is unknown.

Findings of the study overall: Normalized T-cell clonal expansion was also low in a subset of nonresponders.

The CDR3 loop spans 12 amino acids. Between the trimmed V and J ends, which lost 2 bases and 6 bases, there was a span of 9 bases. The germline V gene encodes CDR1 SGHRS and CDR2 YFSETQ. Profiled with immunoSEQ multiplex PCR; TCRdb holds only in-frame clones, not every one. The data show some 58,000 clones, around four fifths seen once. The material was CD4+ or CD8+ T cells sorted from blood, obtained in a trial of the OX40 agonist ivuxolimab. The V and J genes are TRBV5-1 and TRBJ2-7, with D possibly TRBD2 on 6 matching bases. This TCR was recovered from an adult with an advanced solid tumor such as melanoma, head and neck, liver or kidney cancer. In nucleotides, the CDR3 is TGCGCCAGCAGCTTAGGAGGGATCGAGCAGTACTTC. Its protein is CASSLGGIEQYF.